This TCR beta chain came from a study of memory CD4+ T cells and cytomegalovirus serostatus. Findings and limits, study-wide: Suggested: most of the CMV-linked TCR signature lies in CD4+ memory cells.

With respect to this clone: Its antigen is unidentified.

Single viable CD3+CD4+CD8-CD45RO+ cells were sorted as the memory CD4+ T cells. CMV serostatus came from serum IgG against pp150, pp28, p38, p52. Generated by immunoSEQ multiplex PCR, the TCRdb table keeps only in-frame clones and is missing some. The sample shows about 64,000 clones, approximately 77% of them seen only once. The sample taken for sequencing was memory CD4+ T cells from blood. This sequence originates from an adult in good health and CMV-seronegative.

The CDR3 nucleotides are TGTGCCAGCAGTGAAAGGACAGGGTCAACCCAAGAGACCCAGTACTTC. Translation: CASSERTGSTQETQYF. The gene calls are TRBV2 and TRBJ2-5; the match to TRBD1 covers 8 bases. In germline, CDR1 is SNHLY, CDR2 FYNNEI. The CDR3 spans 16 residues. V gave up 2 bases and J gave up 1 base; unmatched junction bases: 6.